The clone carrying this T cell receptor (beta chain) was recorded many times. Its antigen is unidentified. This CDR3 is built from 15 residues. Losses at the gene ends were 3 bases for V and 8 bases for J; bases not matched to a gene: 8. Germline values: CDR1 SGHVS, CDR2 FQNEAQ. Uncontrolled infection, other autoimmune disease, pregnancy and lactation each barred patients from inclusion. This sample holds PBMCs from 10 ml fresh peripheral blood. The data were taken from a study of T cells in Graves' hyperthyroidism and ophthalmopathy. Study-level background: Peripheral blood was collected at initial diagnosis, before any treatment. Study results and caveats: Within blood appeared most thyroid clonotypes that had expanded above 0.001.

The investigators amplified TCR beta CDR3 regions from RNA transcripts. A first-round RT-PCR of the TCR CDR3 used the HTBI primer set. MiXCR was run by TCRdb on the multiplex PCR reads, yielding one entry per CDR3 protein. This sample yields about 290,000 distinct CDR3 sequences, of which less than 20% are seen a single time; 39% belongs to the top ten. The sequence was obtained from a man in his fifties or sixties with Graves' ophthalmopathy. The sequenced material came from blood. The rearrangement joins TRBV7-8 to TRBJ2-1, with 9 bases fitting TRBD2. Here the CDR3 DNA reads TGTGCCAGCAGCTTCGTCGCGGGAGGGTGGGATGAGCAGTTCTTC. Translating gives CASSFVAGGWDEQFF.